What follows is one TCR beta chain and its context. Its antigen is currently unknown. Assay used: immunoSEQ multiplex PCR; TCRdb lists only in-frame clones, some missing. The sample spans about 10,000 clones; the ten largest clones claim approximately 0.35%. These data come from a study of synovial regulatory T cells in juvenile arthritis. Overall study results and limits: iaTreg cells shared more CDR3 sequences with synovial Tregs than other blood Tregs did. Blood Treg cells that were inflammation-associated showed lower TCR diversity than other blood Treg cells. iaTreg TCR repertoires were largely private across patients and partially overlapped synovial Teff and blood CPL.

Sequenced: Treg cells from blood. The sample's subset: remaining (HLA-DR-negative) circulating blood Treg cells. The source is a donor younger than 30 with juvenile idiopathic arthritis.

CDR3 amino acids: CASRHKGSYEQYF. V and J are TRBV7-9 and TRBJ2-7; TCRdb names TRBD1, which stays unverified in the absence of DNA. CDR3 length equals 13 residues. The protein alone is recorded here. Germline CDR1 reads SEHNR; CDR2 reads FQNEAQ (reference sequence).